The 20 T cell receptor beta chains listed next were all sequenced from one sample in a study of metastatic and nonmetastatic thyroid tumors. TCRdb used MiXCR to call clones anew from the PCR reads. Of tens of thousands of clones listed, around 13% are singletons. Treatment of any kind had been given to no patient before thyroid surgery. The specimen sequenced was tumor tissue. These receptors originate from a female donor with papillary thyroid cancer or a benign thyroid nodule (not recorded which). Some clones in this sample may be carry-over from other donors' samples.

Remarks on this clone: A much bigger clone sits one base away, suggesting this may be a read error. CDR3 nucleotide sequence: TGCAGTGGGGGGACTAGCGGGATAAAGGGTGAGCAGTTCTTC. Translated, it gives CSGGTSGIKGEQFF. This chain joins TRBV20-1 and TRBJ2-1, with TRBD2 matching over 13 bases. CDR3 length: 14 amino acids. V shed 7 bases, J shed 9 bases, and the junction held 9 bases outside the gene matches. Looked up from germline, CDR1 is DFQATT and CDR2 is SNEGSKA (reference sequence).

Here the CDR3 DNA reads TGTGCCAGCAACGGGGACAGGGGGTTCTACGAGCAGTACTTC. Its protein product is CASNGDRGFYEQYF. The V gene is TRBV7-8, the J gene TRBJ2-7; 11 bases fit TRBD1. Trimming took 7 bases from V and 3 from J; bases not matched to a gene: 5. Per germline, CDR1 SGHVS and CDR2 FQNEAQ. The CDR3 runs to 14 residues.

This clone was seen many times. V usage is TRBV3-1 and J usage is TRBJ2-1; 8 bases map to TRBD2. CDR3 size: 16 residues. J lost 9 bases, V lost 5 bases, and 15 bases had no gene match. Germline-derived CDR1 and CDR2 are LGHDT and YNNKEL (reference sequence). The CDR3 nucleotides read TGTGCCAGCAGCAGGGGGGGATCGGGAGGGCCATTTGAGCAGTTCTTC. Translation: CASSRGGSGGPFEQFF.

This clone was observed a few times. This CDR3 reads CSAVLQAVSTDTQYF. As DNA, the CDR3 is TGCAGTGCCGTCCTCCAGGCTGTGAGCACAGATACGCAGTATTTT. The genes are TRBV20-1 and TRBJ2-3, with D unresolved. V lost 6 bases and J 0 bases, leaving 16 bases between the germline ends. Germline-derived CDR1 and CDR2 are DFQATT and SNEGSKA (reference sequence). CDR3 length equals 15 residues.

In its sample, this clone was seen many times. V usage is TRBV28 and J usage is TRBJ2-7; D is possibly TRBD2 (6 bases). The CDR3 length is 13 residues. The germline V gene has CDR1 MDHEN and CDR2 SYDVKM. Trimming left V 6 bases short and J 3 bases short, with 12 bases between. The CDR3 sequence is CASSPGLDYEQYF. In nucleotides, the CDR3 is TGTGCCAGCAGCCCGGGACTCGACTACGAGCAGTACTTC.

As concerns this clone: A much larger clone differs from this one at a single base, so this may be a read error. The genes are TRBV20-1 and TRBJ2-1; D might be TRBD2 (7 bases). The CDR3 has 14 amino acids. The V gene's germline CDR1 is DFQATT and CDR2 SNEGSKA (reference sequence). In nucleotides, the CDR3 is TGCATCCTGGGGGGGCAGACGGATTACAATGAGCAGTTCTTC. Its translation: CILGGQTDYNEQFF.

This clone was counted at least ten times. This rearrangement joins TRBV5-1 to TRBJ2-2; 8 positions agree with TRBD2. The V gene end was trimmed by 3 bases and the J gene end by 2 bases; junction bases not matched to a gene: 12. Germline V gene lookup returns CDR1 SGHRS and CDR2 YFSETQ. The CDR3 contains 18 residues. CDR3: CASSSTVGLAGNTGELFF. The CDR3 DNA reads TGCGCCAGCAGCTCGACAGTCGGGCTAGCGGGTAACACCGGGGAGCTGTTTTTT. The whole variable domain, remainder taken from reference TRBV5-1 and TRBJ2-2, is KAGVTQTPRYLIKTRGQQVTLSCSPISGHRSVSWYQQTPGQGLQFLFEYFSETQRNKGNFPGRFSGRQFSNSRSEMNVSTLELGDSALYLCASSSTVGLAGNTGELFFGEGSRLTVL.

This clone was counted at least ten times. This sequence joins TRBV19 and TRBJ1-1; possible D gene TRBD1, 5 bases. Trimming took off 7 bases at V and 5 bases at J, with 20 bases between the two ends. Germline V CDR1 and CDR2: LNHDA, SQIVND (reference sequence). The CDR3 is made up of 15 amino acids. In DNA, the CDR3 is TGTGCCAGTAACATTCAGGGAGCGGAACGGACTGAAGCTTTCTTT. It specifies CASNIQGAERTEAFF.

There are many counts of this clone. The chain has TRBV27 and TRBJ2-1; maybe TRBD1 (6 bases). Trimming took 6 bases from V and 2 from J, leaving 14 bases between them. The CDR3 runs 15 residues. Germline-derived CDR1 and CDR2 are MNHEY and SMNVEV (reference sequence). The CDR3: CASRVPGHPYNEQFF. CDR3 in DNA: TGTGCCAGCAGGGTGCCGGGACATCCCTACAATGAGCAGTTCTTC.

This clone was detected ten times or more. This chain joins TRBV6-2 or TRBV6-3 and TRBJ1-6; D unresolved. The germline CDR1 and CDR2 sequences are MNHEY and SVGEGT. The V end was cut by 2 bases, the J end by 0 bases, with 11 bases between. CDR3 length: 17 amino acids. Here the CDR3 DNA reads TGTGCCAGCAGTTACGACCCTGGGAGCTCCTATAATTCACCCCTCCACTTT. Translated: CASSYDPGSSYNSPLHF.

The chain employs TRBV30 and TRBJ1-1, with D hard to call. CDR3 size: 16 residues. Germline V gene data show CDR1 as GTSNPN and CDR2 as SVGIG (reference sequence). Deletions cut 0 bases from V and 0 bases from J, with 14 bases between. The chain's CDR3 is CAWSVRYGALNTEAFF. The CDR3 DNA follows: TGTGCCTGGAGTGTACGGTACGGTGCGTTGAACACTGAAGCTTTCTTT.

This clone was found many times. The chain employs TRBV5-1 and TRBJ2-3; TRBD2 matches 10 bases. Germline V gene data show CDR1 as SGHRS and CDR2 as YFSETQ. The CDR3 has 17 amino acids. Losses at the gene ends were 0 bases for V and 2 bases for J; bases not matched to a gene: 6. The CDR3 spells CASSLGRTSGVTDTQYF. In nucleotides, the CDR3 is TGCGCCAGCAGCTTGGGCCGGACTAGCGGAGTCACAGATACGCAGTATTTT.

This clone was recorded many times. This sequence may be a read error, since a much larger clone differs from it by one base. DNA of the CDR3: TGTGCCAGCAGCCCCGGGTGGGCCGGTGGCTATGGCTACACCTTC. It yields the protein CASSPGWAGGYGYTF. V usage is TRBV3-1 and J usage is TRBJ1-2; unclear D gene. The CDR3 contains 15 residues. Trimming shortened V by 4 bases and J by 4 bases, and 16 bases separated the two germline ends. CDR1 is LGHDT and CDR2 is YNNKEL in the germline V gene (reference sequence).

This clone was detected a few times. A single base separates this from a much larger clone, so it may be a read error. This chain links TRBV27 with TRBJ1-2; 7 positions match TRBD1. V was pared by 5 bases and J by 2 bases, with 14 bases of the junction left unmatched. The CDR3 has 17 residues. The germline CDR1 and CDR2 sequences are MNHEY and SMNVEV (reference sequence). CDR3 nucleotide sequence: TGTGCCAGCAGTGAGGCCTCTACGACAGGGTTCAACTATGGCTACACCTTC. Amino acid sequence: CASSEASTTGFNYGYTF.

In its sample, this clone was seen many times. The chain joins TRBV2 to TRBJ2-7; 11 nucleotides line up with TRBD2. Germline V CDR1 and CDR2: SNHLY, FYNNEI. V lost 5 bases, J lost 6 bases, and 6 bases stayed unmatched. This CDR3 is built from 14 residues. In DNA, the CDR3 is TGTGCCAGCAGTCTTAGCGGGAGGGTTGGCGAGCAGTACTTC. It codes for CASSLSGRVGEQYF.

The chain links TRBV20-1 to TRBJ2-1; perhaps TRBD1 as D (6 bases). Per the germline V gene, CDR1 is DFQATT and CDR2 is SNEGSKA (reference sequence). Trimming left V 0 bases short and J 1 base short, with 16 bases between. The CDR3 contains 17 residues. For the CDR3, the DNA is TGCAGTGCTAGAGAGGGGTCTGGGGGCTGGTCCTACAATGAGCAGTTCTTC. It is translated as CSAREGSGGWSYNEQFF.

Details on this clone: Germline and junction disagree at one end, which may indicate a read error. CDR3 sequence reads: CARSESRDYSYTF. CDR3 nucleotides: TGTGCCAGAAGTGAAAGCAGGGACTATAGCTACACCTTC. The V gene is TRBV6-1, the J gene TRBJ1-2, with D maybe TRBD1 (5 bases). Germline-derived CDR1 and CDR2 are MNHNS and SASEGT. The CDR3 spans 13 residues.

The chain joins TRBV3-1 to TRBJ2-3; 11 nucleotides line up with TRBD2. Germline CDR1 LGHDT, CDR2 YNNKEL (reference sequence). The CDR3 contains 16 residues. The V gene end was trimmed by 4 bases and the J gene end by 3 bases; junction bases not matched to a gene: 6. CDR3 sequence: CASSPHGTSGTDTQYF. The CDR3 DNA sequence: TGTGCCAGCAGCCCTCATGGGACTAGCGGAACAGATACGCAGTATTTT.

With regard to this clone: A much bigger clone sits one base away, suggesting this may be a read error. This chain connects TRBV6-1 to TRBJ1-2; D gene unclear. The germline gives CDR1 MNHNS, CDR2 SASEGT. There are 13 residues in the CDR3. Between the trimmed V and J ends, which lost 11 bases and 1 base, there was a span of 14 bases. CDR3 in DNA: TGTGCCTCTATGGCAGCGATTAACTATGGCTACACCTTC. Translation gives CASMAAINYGYTF.

This clone was detected ten times or more. The chain joins TRBV6-1 to TRBJ1-1; D remains ambiguous. The CDR3 is made up of 14 amino acids. CDR1 is MNHNS, CDR2 SASEGT, per germline. The V gene lost 3 bases and the J gene lost 3 bases, with 11 bases spanning the gap. CDR3 protein: CASSDFGGDTEAFF. CDR3 bases: TGTGCCAGCAGTGATTTCGGTGGGGACACTGAAGCTTTCTTT.